This T cell receptor beta chain was documented in a study of CD8+CD57+ T cells in acquired aplastic anemia (dated 2018 in TCRdb). At the level of the whole study: Extracted DNA from sorted CD4+ and CD8+ cells averaged approximately 3.4 ug, ranging from roughly 0.17 to 27.4 ug. Healthy donor samples averaged approximately 10 million reads for CD4+ and around 12 million for CD8+ cells.

The V end loses 1 base and the J end loses 0 bases, and a stretch of 9 bases separates them. The CDR3 runs 16 residues from the cysteine to the phenylalanine. The read is trimmed to its CDR3 DNA, 48 bases read in frame from base 1. CDR1 LNHNV and CDR2 YYDKDF are derived from the germline V gene (reference sequence). Of note for this clonotype: Its antigen specificity is not known. There are no base qualities to consult, and no much larger clone falls within one base.

The study deep-sequenced TCR repertoires of sorted CD4+ and CD8+ blood T cells from severe aplastic anemia patients and healthy subjects. Ficoll-Paque density gradient centrifugation was used to isolate peripheral blood mononuclear cells. Before DNA extraction, CD4+ and CD8+ T cells were sorted by FACS or by magnetic beads. Overall study outcomes, separate from this receptor: Approximately 31 CD8+ CDR3 sequences were found in both patients and controls but appeared to be highly expressed in patients and within the immunodominant clones of the patients. No significant difference in CD8+ Simpson's diversity was found between patients and healthy controls (P=0.060).

TCR beta VDJ combination and CDR3 sequence profiling used genomic DNA as the template. An Illumina HiSeq 2000 was used for TCR repertoire sequencing. On the study's bioinformatics: Repertoire assessment relied on Simpson's diversity index, CDR3 size and DJ length profiles, and TRBV/TRBJ rearrangement plots. The immunodominant clone was defined as the most abundant DNA sequence in deep sequencing data. CDR3 amino acid sequences were screened for sharing across subjects and compared with published repertoires and the VDJdb database. TCRdb redid the processing of the public reads, applying fastp at Q25 and MiXCR, and retained in-frame beta chains. Here each entry gathers all rows of one CDR3 protein and keeps the most common genes and DNA. TCRdb's processing, not the study's, gives the V and J calls here. Counted in this sample were about 110,000 distinct CDR3 sequences; 40% to 60% of them appeared once. The ten largest account for approximately 32% of the sample.

This TCR was recovered from a human donor in good health, serving as a control. Source material: sorted CD4+, CD8+, or CD8+CD57+ T cells (not recorded which) from PBMCs. This sequence uses TRBV15 and TRBJ1-4; the D gene cannot be named for sure. The CDR3 protein is CATSRGAGATNEKLFF. The sequenced DNA: TGTGCCACCAGCAGAGGGGCAGGAGCAACTAATGAAAAACTGTTTTTT.